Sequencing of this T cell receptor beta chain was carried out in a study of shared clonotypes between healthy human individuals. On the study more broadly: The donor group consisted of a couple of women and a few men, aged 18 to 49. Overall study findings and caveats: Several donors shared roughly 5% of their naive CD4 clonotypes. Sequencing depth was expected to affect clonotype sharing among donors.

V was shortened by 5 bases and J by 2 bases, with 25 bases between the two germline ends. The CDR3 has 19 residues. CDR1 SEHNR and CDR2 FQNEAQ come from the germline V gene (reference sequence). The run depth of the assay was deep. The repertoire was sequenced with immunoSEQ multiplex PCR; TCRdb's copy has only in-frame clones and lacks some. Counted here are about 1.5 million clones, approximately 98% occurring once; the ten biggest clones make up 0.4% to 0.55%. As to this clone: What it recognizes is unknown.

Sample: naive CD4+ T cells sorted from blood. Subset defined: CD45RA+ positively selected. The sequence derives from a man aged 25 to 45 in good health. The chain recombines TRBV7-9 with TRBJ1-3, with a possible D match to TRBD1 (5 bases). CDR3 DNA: TGTGCCAGCAGCCGAGTCTTTCGAGGGACGGCTTGGGCTGGAAACACCATATATTTT. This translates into CASSRVFRGTAWAGNTIYF.